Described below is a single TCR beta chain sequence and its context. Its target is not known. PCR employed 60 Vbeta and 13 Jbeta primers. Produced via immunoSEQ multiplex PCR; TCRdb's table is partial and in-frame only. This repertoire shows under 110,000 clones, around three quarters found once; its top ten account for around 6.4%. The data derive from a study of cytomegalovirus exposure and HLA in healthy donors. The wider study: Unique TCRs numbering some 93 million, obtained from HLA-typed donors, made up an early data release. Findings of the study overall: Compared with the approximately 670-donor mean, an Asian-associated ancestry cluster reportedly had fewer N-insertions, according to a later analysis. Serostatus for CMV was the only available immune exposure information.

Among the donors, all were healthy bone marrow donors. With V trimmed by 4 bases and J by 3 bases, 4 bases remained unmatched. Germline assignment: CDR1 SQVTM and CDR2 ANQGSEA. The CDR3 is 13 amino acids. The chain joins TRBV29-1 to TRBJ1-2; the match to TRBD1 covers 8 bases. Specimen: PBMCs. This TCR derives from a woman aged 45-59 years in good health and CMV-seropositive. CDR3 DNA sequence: TGCAGCGTTGCAGGGGGCTGGGACTATGGCTACACCTTC. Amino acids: CSVAGGWDYGYTF.